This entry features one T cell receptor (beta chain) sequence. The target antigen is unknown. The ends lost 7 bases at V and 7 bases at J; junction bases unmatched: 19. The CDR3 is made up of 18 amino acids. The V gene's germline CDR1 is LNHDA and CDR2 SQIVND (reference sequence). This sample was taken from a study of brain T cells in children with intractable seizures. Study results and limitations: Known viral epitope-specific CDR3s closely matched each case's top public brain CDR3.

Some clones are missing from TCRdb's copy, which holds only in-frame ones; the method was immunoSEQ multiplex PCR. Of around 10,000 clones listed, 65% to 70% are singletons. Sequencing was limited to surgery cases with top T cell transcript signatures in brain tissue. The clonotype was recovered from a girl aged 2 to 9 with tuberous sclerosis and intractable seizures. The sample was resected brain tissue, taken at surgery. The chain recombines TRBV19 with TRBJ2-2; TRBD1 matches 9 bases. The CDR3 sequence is CASTLYPGTGTSGGELFF. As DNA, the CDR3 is TGTGCCAGTACCCTATACCCCGGGACAGGGACAAGTGGCGGGGAGCTGTTTTTT.